At least ten counts were recorded for the clone carrying this T cell receptor beta chain. Its specificity is unknown. The data were taken from a study of T cell repertoires in cytomegalovirus infection. The CDR3 contains 17 residues. CDR1 and CDR2 (germline): MGHRA, YSYEKL. V was pared by 1 base and J by 3 bases, with 11 bases of the junction left unmatched. Findings and limits, study-wide: Carriers of CMV and the relevant HLA type were discriminated by public TCR beta frequency.

TCRdb fed the reads into MiXCR, producing one record per CDR3 protein. The sample has 350,000 to 550,000 distinct CDR3 sequences, around 32% seen once; the top ten hold approximately 15%. The rearrangement joins TRBV4-1 to TRBJ1-1, with TRBD1 matching 7 bases. The material sequenced was PBMCs. The TCR comes from a human donor in good health (CMV status not recorded). Some clones in this sample may be carry-over from other donors' samples. In nucleotides, the CDR3 is TGCGCCAGCAGCCAAGCAGGGGGACACCCACGGGACACTGAAGCTTTCTTT. Translation gives CASSQAGGHPRDTEAFF.